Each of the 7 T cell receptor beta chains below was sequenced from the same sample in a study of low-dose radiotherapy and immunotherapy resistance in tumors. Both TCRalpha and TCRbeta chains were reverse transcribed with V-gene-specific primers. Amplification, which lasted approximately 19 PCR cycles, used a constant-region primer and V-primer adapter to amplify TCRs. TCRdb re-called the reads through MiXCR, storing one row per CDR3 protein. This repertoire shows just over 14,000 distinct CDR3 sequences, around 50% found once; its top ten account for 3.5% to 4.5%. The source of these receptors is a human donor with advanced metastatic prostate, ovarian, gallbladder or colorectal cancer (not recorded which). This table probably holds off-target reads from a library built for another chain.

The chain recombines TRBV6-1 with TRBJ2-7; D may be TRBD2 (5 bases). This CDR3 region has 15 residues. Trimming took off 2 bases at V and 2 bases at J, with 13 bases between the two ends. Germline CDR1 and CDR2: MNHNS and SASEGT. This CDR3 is CASSESRGGPYEQYF. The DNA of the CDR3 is TGTGCCAGCAGTGAATCTCGGGGTGGCCCCTACGAGCAGTACTTC.

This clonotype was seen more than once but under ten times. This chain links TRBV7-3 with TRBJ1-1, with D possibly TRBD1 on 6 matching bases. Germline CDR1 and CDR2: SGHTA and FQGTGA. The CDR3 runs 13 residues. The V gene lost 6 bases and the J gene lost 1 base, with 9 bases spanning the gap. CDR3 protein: CASRGQPNTEAFF. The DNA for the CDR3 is TGTGCCAGCAGAGGACAGCCGAACACTGAAGCTTTCTTT. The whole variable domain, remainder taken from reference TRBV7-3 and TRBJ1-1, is GAGVSQTPSNKVTEKGKYVELRCDPISGHTALYWYRQSLGQGPEFLIYFQGTGAADDSGLPNDRFFAVRPEGSVSTLKIQRTERGDSAVYLCASRGQPNTEAFFGQGTRLTVV.

CDR3 sequence: CASSERQINQPQHF. The CDR3 nucleotides are TGTGCCAGCAGTGAAAGGCAGATCAATCAGCCCCAGCATTTT. The rearrangement uses TRBV2 and TRBJ1-5; no firm D call. Trimming removed 2 bases at V and 3 bases at J, with 8 bases between. Germline V CDR1 and CDR2: SNHLY, FYNNEI. The CDR3 is 14 amino acids.

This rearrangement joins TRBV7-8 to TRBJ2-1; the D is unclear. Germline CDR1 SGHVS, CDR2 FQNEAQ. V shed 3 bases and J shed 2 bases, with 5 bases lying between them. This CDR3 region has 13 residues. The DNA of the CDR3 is TGTGCCAGCAGCTTGCCACCCTACAATGAGCAGTTCTTC. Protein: CASSLPPYNEQFF.

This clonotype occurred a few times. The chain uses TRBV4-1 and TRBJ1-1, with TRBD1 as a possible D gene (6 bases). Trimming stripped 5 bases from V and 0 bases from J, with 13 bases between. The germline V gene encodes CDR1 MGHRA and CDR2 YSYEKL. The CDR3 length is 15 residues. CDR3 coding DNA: TGCGCCAGCAGCGAGGACAGCCTTTTGAACACTGAAGCTTTCTTT. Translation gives CASSEDSLLNTEAFF.

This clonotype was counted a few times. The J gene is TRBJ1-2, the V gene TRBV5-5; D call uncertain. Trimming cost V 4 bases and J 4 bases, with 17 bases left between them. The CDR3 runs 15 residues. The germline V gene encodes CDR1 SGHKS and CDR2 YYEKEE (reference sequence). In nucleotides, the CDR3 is TGTGCCAGCAGCCGCGCGACGGTTGGGAGCTATGGCTACACCTTC. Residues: CASSRATVGSYGYTF.

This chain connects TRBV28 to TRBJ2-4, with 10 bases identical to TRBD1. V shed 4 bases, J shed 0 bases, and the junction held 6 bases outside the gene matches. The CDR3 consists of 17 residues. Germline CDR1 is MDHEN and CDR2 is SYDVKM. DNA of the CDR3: TGTGCCAGCAGTTCACCGGGACAGGGGCTAGCCAAAAACATTCAGTACTTC. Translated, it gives CASSSPGQGLAKNIQYF.